This T cell receptor beta chain was documented in a study of T cells after yellow fever vaccination. In the study overall: Preparation of the low-cell-number fractions used SMART-Seq v4 Ultra Low Input.

Study-wide points: Booster samples showed a return of most primary-vaccination clones (under 97% CD4, approximately 90% CD8). It was a small share of clonotypes that appeared in both CD4 and CD8 compartments.

This clonotype was recorded a few times. Its cognate antigen is unknown. Researchers made TCR cDNA using 5'RACE template switching, and this step added a universal primer site and UMIs. TCRdb itself ran the 5' RACE reads through MiXCR, one entry per CDR3 protein. The repertoire holds around 250,000 distinct CDR3 sequences, with about 7% as singletons. Between the trimmed V and J ends, which lost 0 bases and 4 bases, there was a span of 8 bases. This CDR3 has 14 amino acids. Germline CDR1 KGHSH, CDR2 LQKENI. The rearrangement links TRBV18 to TRBJ2-3, with D unclear. The sequence came from a young man who received the YFV17D yellow fever vaccine. The source was CD4+ T cells sorted from PBMCs, collected 15 days after the yellow fever booster vaccination. For the CDR3, the DNA is TGTGCCAGCTCACCACCGATGGGCGCAGATACGCAGTATTTT. It specifies CASSPPMGADTQYF.